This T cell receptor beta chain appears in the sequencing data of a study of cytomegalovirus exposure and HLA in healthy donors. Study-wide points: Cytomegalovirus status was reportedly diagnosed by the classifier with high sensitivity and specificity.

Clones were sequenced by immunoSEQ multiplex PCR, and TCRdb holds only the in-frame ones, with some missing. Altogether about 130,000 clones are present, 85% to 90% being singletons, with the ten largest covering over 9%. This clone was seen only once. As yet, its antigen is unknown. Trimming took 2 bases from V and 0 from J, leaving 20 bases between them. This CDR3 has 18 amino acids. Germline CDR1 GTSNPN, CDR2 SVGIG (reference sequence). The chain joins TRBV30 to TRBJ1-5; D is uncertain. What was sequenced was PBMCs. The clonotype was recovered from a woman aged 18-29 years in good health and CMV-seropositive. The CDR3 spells CAWSRLSPAAYSNQPQHF. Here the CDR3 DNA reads TGTGCCTGGAGTCGACTCAGTCCGGCGGCGTATAGCAATCAGCCCCAGCATTTT.